This TCR beta chain was sequenced for a study of CD8+ T cells in alopecia areata. Overall study results and limits: When scalp samples are sequenced, resident alphabeta T cells of normal skin are also captured.

The CDR3 consists of 17 residues. V was trimmed by 5 bases and J by 0 bases, leaving 18 bases between them. Germline V gene sequence: CDR1 MDHEN, CDR2 SYDVKM. Specimens obtained from alopecia areata patients comprised lesional scalp punch biopsies and peripheral blood. cDNA serving as the sequencing template came from extracted, reverse transcribed RNA. Assay used: immunoSEQ multiplex PCR; TCRdb lists only in-frame clones, some missing. The table shows about 91,000 clones, with roughly two fifths occurring only once. Comments on this clone: Its antigen remains unidentified.

The sequenced sample was CD4+ T cells sorted from blood. The TCR originated in a human donor with alopecia areata. This rearrangement joins TRBV28 to TRBJ2-3; possible D gene TRBD1, 6 bases. CDR3 nucleotide sequence: TGTGCCAGCAGTCCCCCTTGGGGGACATCGAGCACAGATACGCAGTATTTT. It specifies CASSPPWGTSSTDTQYF.